This T cell receptor beta chain was found in a study of blood T cells in healthy people across ages. V lost 6 bases and J 11 bases, leaving 28 bases between the germline ends. Germline lookup yields CDR1 MGHDK and CDR2 SYGVNS. The CDR3 is 16 residues long. Combining a sample-barcoded 5' primer with a J-beta primer mix, a second PCR ran for about 7 to 12 cycles. From the 5' RACE reads, TCRdb called clonotypes with MiXCR, one entry per CDR3 protein. Among 850,000 to 950,000 distinct CDR3 sequences listed, more than 25% were seen once. V usage is TRBV25-1 and J usage is TRBJ2-5, with a tentative D call TRBD1 (6 bases). This TCR derives from a woman of 80 years or more in good health. The sample was blood. Here the CDR3 reads CASRDRSGDYYNEQYF. As DNA, the CDR3 is TGTGCCAGCAGGGATCGCTCAGGGGATTACTACAATGAGCAGTACTTC. Full variable domain (missing parts from reference TRBV25-1 and TRBJ2-5): EADIYQTPRYLVIGTGKKITLECSQTMGHDKMYWYQQDPGMELHLIHYSYGVNSTEKGDLSSESTVSRIRTEHFPLTLESARPSHTSQYLCASRDRSGDYYNEQYFGPGTRLLVL.